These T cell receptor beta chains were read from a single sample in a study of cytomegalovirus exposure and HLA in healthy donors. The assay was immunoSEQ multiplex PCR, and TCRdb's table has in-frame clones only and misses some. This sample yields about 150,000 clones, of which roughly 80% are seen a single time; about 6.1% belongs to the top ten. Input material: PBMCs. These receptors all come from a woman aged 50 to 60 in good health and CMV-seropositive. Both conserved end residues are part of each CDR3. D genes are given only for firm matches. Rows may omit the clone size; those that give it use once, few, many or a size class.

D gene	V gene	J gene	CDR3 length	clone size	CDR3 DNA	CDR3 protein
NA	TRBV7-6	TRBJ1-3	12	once	TGTGCCAGCAGCTCACAGGGAAACACCATATATTTT	CASSSQGNTIYF
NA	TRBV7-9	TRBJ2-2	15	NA	TGTGCCAGCGCGGGCAGCGACGAGAGCTCCGGGGAGCTGTTTTTT	CASAGSDESSGELFF
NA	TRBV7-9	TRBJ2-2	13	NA	TGTGCCAGCAGCTTAGATGGGCCGTTGGAGCTGTTTTTT	CASSLDGPLELFF
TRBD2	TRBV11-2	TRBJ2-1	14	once	TGTGCCAGCAGCTTCCGCGGGGGGATCAATGAGCAGTTCTTC	CASSFRGGINEQFF
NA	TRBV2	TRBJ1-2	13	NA	TGTGCCAGCAGTGATCAGGGAAACTATGGCTACACCTTC	CASSDQGNYGYTF
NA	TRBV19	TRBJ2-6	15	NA	TGTGCCAGTAGCCTTACAGGGTTTGGGGCCAACGTCCTGACTTTC	CASSLTGFGANVLTF
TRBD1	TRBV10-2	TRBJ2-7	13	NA	TGCGCCAGCGGACGACAGGGTATACTGACCGAGGCCTTC	CASGRQGILTEAF
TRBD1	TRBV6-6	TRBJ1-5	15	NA	TGTGCCAGCAGGCAAAATACAGGGGGCGGTCAGCCCCAGCATTTT	CASRQNTGGGQPQHF
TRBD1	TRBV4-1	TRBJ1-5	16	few	TGCGCCAGCAGCCAAGTCGGACAGGGTAGCAATCAGCCCCAGCATTTT	CASSQVGQGSNQPQHF
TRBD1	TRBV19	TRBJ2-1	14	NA	TGTGCCACCCATCCACAGGGGGCCTACAATGAGCAGTTCTTC	CATHPQGAYNEQFF
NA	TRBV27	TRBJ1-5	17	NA	TGTGCCAGCAGTTCTATCCCCCTCAGGGTAAAGGTAGCCGTGGAGCATTTT	CASSSIPLRVKVAVEHF
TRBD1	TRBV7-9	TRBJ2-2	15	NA	TGTGCCAGCAGCTTAGCACAGGGGGCCACCGGGGAGCTGTTTTTT	CASSLAQGATGELFF
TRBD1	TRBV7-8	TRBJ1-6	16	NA	TGTGCCAGCAGCACGGGGACAGGGTCCTATAATTCACCCCTCCACTTT	CASSTGTGSYNSPLHF
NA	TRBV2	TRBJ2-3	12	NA	TGTGCCAGCAGTGACGAGAAAGATACGCAGTATTTT	CASSDEKDTQYF